These 22 T cell receptor beta chains came from one sample sequenced in a study of OX40 agonist ivuxolimab in advanced cancers. The table came from immunoSEQ multiplex PCR; TCRdb's copy has only in-frame clones and leaves some out. This repertoire shows about 41,000 clones, more than 70% found once; its top ten account for roughly 3.7%. The sample here was CD4+ or CD8+ T cells sorted from blood, taken in a trial of the OX40 agonist ivuxolimab. The receptor source for this set is an adult with an advanced solid tumor such as melanoma, head and neck, liver or kidney cancer.

The chain recombines TRBV11-2 with TRBJ1-1; the D is unclear. The ends were cut back, 1 base at V and 1 base at J, with 10 bases in the middle. This CDR3 spans 15 amino acids. Germline lookup yields CDR1 SGHAT and CDR2 FQNNGV. The CDR3 sequence is CASSLGAAQNTEAFF. The CDR3 DNA is TGTGCCAGCAGCTTAGGGGCAGCCCAGAACACTGAAGCTTTCTTT.

The chain is built from TRBV11-3 and TRBJ1-3; no definite D call. The ends were cut back, 1 base at V and 8 bases at J, with 12 bases in the middle. The CDR3 has 14 residues. Germline CDR1 is SGHNT and CDR2 is YENEEA. The CDR3 loop is CASSLGVPPDTIYF. CDR3 nucleotides: TGTGCCAGCAGCTTAGGAGTCCCGCCGGACACCATATATTTT.

CDR3 loop: CTSSQDIEQAPDGSWDEQFF. CDR3 in DNA: TGCACCAGCAGCCAAGATATTGAACAGGCCCCTGACGGGAGCTGGGATGAGCAGTTCTTC. The chain links TRBV1 to TRBJ2-1; the listed D gene, TRBD2, was not tested against the DNA. TRBV1 is a recognized pseudogene. The CDR3 extends over 20 amino acids.

Points on this clone: The junction and the germline gene differ at one end; a read error may be behind it. The chain links TRBV9 to TRBJ2-7; unclear D gene. This CDR3 has 14 amino acids. In germline, CDR1 is SGDLS, CDR2 YYNGEE. Here the CDR3 reads CASSVIAASSEQYF. CDR3 DNA: TGTGCCAGCAGCGTAATTGCAGCCTCCTCCGAGCAGTACTTC.

The chain is built from TRBV2 and TRBJ1-6; D perhaps matches TRBD1 (5 bases). V was pared by 4 bases and J by 6 bases, with 7 bases between. Germline CDR1 reads SNHLY; CDR2 reads FYNNEI. This CDR3 has 13 residues. The CDR3 DNA is TGTGCCAGCAGTGGGGGGTTTAATTCACCCCTCCACTTT. Amino acid sequence: CASSGGFNSPLHF.

This chain uses TRBV6-6 with TRBJ1-4; TRBD1 is a possible D gene (5 bases). Trimming took 6 bases from V and 8 from J, leaving 22 bases between them. This CDR3 contains 16 residues. CDR1 is MNHNY and CDR2 is SVGAGI in the germline V gene (reference sequence). The CDR3 sequence is CASSPGPTAAREKLFF. Here the CDR3 DNA reads TGTGCCAGCAGCCCGGGACCCACTGCCGCTAGGGAAAAACTGTTTTTT.

The rearrangement uses TRBV5-4 and TRBJ2-2; 8 bases agree with TRBD1. The CDR3 is 14 residues long. With 4 bases clipped from V and 6 bases from J, the junction kept 5 bases outside the gene matches. Germline loops: CDR1 SGHNT, CDR2 YYREEE (reference sequence). The CDR3, as DNA: TGTGCCAGCAGCCAGGACAGGGAAGCCGGGGAGCTGTTTTTT. Residues: CASSQDREAGELFF.

This rearrangement joins TRBV19 to TRBJ1-2; tentative D call: TRBD1 (6 bases). The V end was cut by 4 bases, the J end by 6 bases, with 24 bases between. CDR1 is LNHDA, CDR2 SQIVND, per germline (reference sequence). This CDR3 region has 17 residues. The chain's CDR3 is CASSKLSGTSTSDGYTF. Written as DNA, the CDR3 is TGTGCCAGTAGTAAATTGTCCGGGACATCTACGTCGGATGGCTACACCTTC.

The chain combines TRBV27 with TRBJ2-4; perhaps TRBD2 as D (5 bases). Trimming stripped 3 bases from V and 1 base from J, with 13 bases between. Germline V gene sequence: CDR1 MNHEY, CDR2 SMNVEV (reference sequence). This CDR3 region has 16 residues. This CDR3 reads CASSLRALQAKNIQYF. As DNA, the CDR3 is TGTGCCAGCAGTTTGAGGGCCCTCCAGGCCAAAAACATTCAGTACTTC.

In this sample, this clone turned up a few times. This rearrangement joins TRBV6-5 to TRBJ1-1; D is undetermined. V lost 7 bases, J lost 5 bases, and 11 bases lay in between. Germline V gives CDR1 MNHEY, CDR2 SVGAGI. The CDR3 covers 12 residues. The CDR3: CASTMRTTEAFF. The CDR3 region has the DNA TGTGCCAGCACTATGCGGACGACTGAAGCTTTCTTT.

This sequence joins TRBV10-3 and TRBJ1-1; 9 nucleotides line up with TRBD1. The V and J ends lost 2 bases and 5 bases, in that order; junction bases with no gene match: 3. This CDR3 has 14 residues. In germline, CDR1 is ENHRY, CDR2 SYGVKD. CDR3 nucleotides: TGTGCCATCAGTGAGCGGACAGGGGTGACTGAAGCTTTCTTT. Its translation is CAISERTGVTEAFF.

The chain is built from TRBV7-9 and TRBJ2-3; no clear D. There are 14 residues in the CDR3. The germline V gene has CDR1 SEHNR and CDR2 FQNEAQ (reference sequence). Between the trimmed V and J ends, which lost 2 bases and 2 bases, there was a span of 8 bases. For the CDR3, the DNA is TGTGCCAGCAGCTTAATATCAAACACAGATACGCAGTATTTT. This translates into CASSLISNTDTQYF. The complete variable domain, with remaining parts taken from reference TRBV7-9 and TRBJ2-3, reads DTGVSQNPRHKITKRGQNVTFRCDPISEHNRLYWYRQTLGQGPEFLTYFQNEAQLEKSRLLSDRFSAERPKGSFSTLEIQRTEQGDSAMYLCASSLISNTDTQYFGPGTRLTVL.

Note on this clone: Compared with germline, one end of the junction differs, possibly owing to a read error. The chain carries TRBV7-9 and TRBJ2-7; 8 nucleotides align to TRBD1. There are 13 residues in the CDR3. Germline CDR1 and CDR2: SEHNR and FQNEAQ (reference sequence). CDR3 in amino acids: CASSLDRGYEQYF. CDR3 nucleotides: TGTGCCAGCAGTTTAGACAGGGGCTACGAGCAGTACTTC.

The chain has TRBV11-3 and TRBJ2-2; D might be TRBD1 (5 bases). The V end lost 9 bases, the J end lost 3 bases, and 17 bases lay between the germline ends. The CDR3 sequence is 15 residues long. In germline, CDR1 is SGHNT, CDR2 YENEEA. The CDR3 DNA sequence: TGTGCCAGTCGTTCACTGACAGAGGACACCGGGGAGCTGTTTTTT. It encodes CASRSLTEDTGELFF.

This clone was picked up one time. The V and J genes are TRBV5-4 and TRBJ2-2, with no clear D. Per the germline V gene, CDR1 is SGHNT and CDR2 is YYREEE (reference sequence). The CDR3 length is 15 residues. V was shortened by 2 bases and J by 0 bases, with 8 bases between the two germline ends. CDR3 protein: CASSLLLTNTGELFF. The CDR3 coding sequence is TGTGCCAGCAGCTTACTATTGACGAACACCGGGGAGCTGTTTTTT. The variable domain in full, completed from reference TRBV5-4 and TRBJ2-2, reads ETGVTQSPTHLIKTRGQQVTLRCSSQSGHNTVSWYQQALGQGPQFIFQYYREEENGRGNFPPRFSGLQFPNYSSELNVNALELDDSALYLCASSLLLTNTGELFFGEGSRLTVL.

The chain links TRBV7-9 to TRBJ2-1, with unresolved D. Germline assignment: CDR1 SEHNR and CDR2 FQNEAQ (reference sequence). The ends were cut back, 3 bases at V and 5 bases at J, with 14 bases in the middle. The CDR3 is 15 amino acids. The CDR3 DNA is TGTGCCAGCAGCTTTCTGGGGTCTACCAACAATGAGCAGTTCTTC. It yields the protein CASSFLGSTNNEQFF.

The chain is built from TRBV6-4 and TRBJ2-2; TRBD1 agrees at 7 bases. The CDR3 covers 14 residues. Germline lookup yields CDR1 MRHNA and CDR2 SNTAGT. J lost 2 bases, V lost 6 bases, and 3 bases had no gene match. CDR3 in amino acids: CASSTGANTGELFF. CDR3 nucleotide sequence: TGTGCCAGCAGCACAGGGGCCAACACCGGGGAGCTGTTTTTT.

The chain links TRBV6-5 to TRBJ1-4; D may be TRBD1 (6 bases). Germline CDR1 and CDR2: MNHEY and SVGAGI. V was trimmed by 5 bases and J by 7 bases, leaving 17 bases between them. CDR3 size: 15 residues. CDR3 DNA: TGTGCCAGCAGTACCAGTAGGGGGGTAACTGAAAAACTGTTTTTT. Encoded protein: CASSTSRGVTEKLFF.

This clone has only a few counts. This chain uses TRBV7-6 with TRBJ2-1; D is ambiguous. V shed 6 bases and J shed 0 bases, with 15 bases lying between them. The germline V gene has CDR1 SGHVS and CDR2 FNYEAQ. The CDR3 length is 16 residues. CDR3 residues: CASSSEASSSYNEQFF. CDR3 bases: TGTGCCAGCAGTTCCGAAGCGAGTAGCTCCTACAATGAGCAGTTCTTC.

V usage is TRBV11-2 and J usage is TRBJ2-7; 7 positions match TRBD1. The CDR3 contains 14 residues. The germline V gene encodes CDR1 SGHAT and CDR2 FQNNGV. Germline trimming cut 5 bases from V and 3 bases from J; bases unmatched to any gene: 7. The CDR3 loop is CASSPTGWNYEQYF. DNA of the CDR3: TGTGCCAGCAGCCCGACAGGGTGGAACTACGAGCAGTACTTC.

This chain connects TRBV7-6 to TRBJ2-3; D is unclear. Trimming left V 2 bases short and J 1 base short, with 10 bases between. Germline values: CDR1 SGHVS, CDR2 FNYEAQ. CDR3 length: 15 amino acids. Written as DNA, the CDR3 is TGTGCCAGCAGCTTATTAACCACGGGCACAGATACGCAGTATTTT. Residues: CASSLLTTGTDTQYF.

Note on this clone: The germline gene is not matched at one end of the junction; a read error may be the cause. CDR3 coding DNA: TGTACCAGCAGCTTTGTAGAAGTTTCCAAAAACATTCAGTACTTC. It codes for CTSSFVEVSKNIQYF. This chain joins TRBV5-6 and TRBJ2-4, with unresolved D. CDR3 length: 15 amino acids. Germline V gene data show CDR1 as SGHDT and CDR2 as YYEEEE. Supplemented by reference TRBV5-6 and TRBJ2-4, the full variable domain reads DAGVTQSPTHLIKTRGQQVTLRCSPKSGHDTVSWYQQALGQGPQFIFQYYEEEERQRGNFPDRFSGHQFPNYSSELNVNALLLGDSALYLCTSSFVEVSKNIQYFGAGTRLSVL.